This T cell receptor (beta chain) is from a study of technical replicates of blood from a few donors. Germline V CDR1 and CDR2: ENHRY, SYGVKD. Between the trimmed V and J ends, which lost 6 bases and 0 bases, there was a span of 8 bases. The CDR3 loop spans 13 amino acids. Profiling relied on immunoSEQ multiplex PCR, and the TCRdb table lists in-frame clones only, not all of them. The sample contains around 100,000 clones, over 85% of which appear only once. Sequencing was carried out using T cells isolated from PBMCs. The receptor comes from a human donor in good health. The rearrangement links TRBV10-3 to TRBJ1-1; D gene uncertain. CDR3: CAIRPGVNTEAFF. CDR3 nucleotide sequence: TGTGCCATCAGGCCCGGGGTGAACACTGAAGCTTTCTTT.